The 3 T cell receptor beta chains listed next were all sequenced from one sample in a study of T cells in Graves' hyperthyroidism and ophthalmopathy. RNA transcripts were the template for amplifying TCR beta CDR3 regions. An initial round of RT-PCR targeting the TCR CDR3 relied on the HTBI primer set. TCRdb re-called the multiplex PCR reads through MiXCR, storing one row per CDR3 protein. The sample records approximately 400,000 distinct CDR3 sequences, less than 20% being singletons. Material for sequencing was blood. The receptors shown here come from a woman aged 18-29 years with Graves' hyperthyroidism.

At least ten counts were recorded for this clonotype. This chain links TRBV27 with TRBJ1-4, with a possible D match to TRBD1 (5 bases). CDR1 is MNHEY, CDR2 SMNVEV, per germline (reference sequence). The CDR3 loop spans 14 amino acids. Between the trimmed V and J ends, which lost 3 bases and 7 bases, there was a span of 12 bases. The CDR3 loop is CASSLEGEGEKLFF. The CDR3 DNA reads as TGTGCCAGCAGTTTGGAAGGGGAGGGTGAAAAACTGTTTTTT.

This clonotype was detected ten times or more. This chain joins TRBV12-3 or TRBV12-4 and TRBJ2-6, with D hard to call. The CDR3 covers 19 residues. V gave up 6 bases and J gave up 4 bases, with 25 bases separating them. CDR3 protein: CASSPSDLGRIRGANVLTF. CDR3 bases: TGTGCCAGCAGCCCATCCGACCTCGGGCGGATCCGGGGGGCCAACGTCCTGACTTTC.

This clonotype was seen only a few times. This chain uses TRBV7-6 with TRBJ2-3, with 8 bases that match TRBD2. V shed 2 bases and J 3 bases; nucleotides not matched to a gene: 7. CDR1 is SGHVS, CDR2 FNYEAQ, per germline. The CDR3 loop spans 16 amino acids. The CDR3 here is CASSLSNGRATDTQYF. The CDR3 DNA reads TGTGCCAGCAGCTTAAGTAACGGGAGGGCAACAGATACGCAGTATTTT.